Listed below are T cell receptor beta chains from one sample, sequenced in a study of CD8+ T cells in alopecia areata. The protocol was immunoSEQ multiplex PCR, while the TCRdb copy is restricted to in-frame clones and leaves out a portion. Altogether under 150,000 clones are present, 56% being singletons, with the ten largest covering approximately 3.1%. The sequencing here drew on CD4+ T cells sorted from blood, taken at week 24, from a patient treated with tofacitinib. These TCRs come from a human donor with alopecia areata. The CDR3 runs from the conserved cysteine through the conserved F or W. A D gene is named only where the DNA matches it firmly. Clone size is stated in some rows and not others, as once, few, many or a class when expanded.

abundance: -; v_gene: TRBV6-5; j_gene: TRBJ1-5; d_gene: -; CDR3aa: CASSPKQGIQPQHF; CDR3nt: TGTGCCAGCAGTCCCAAACAGGGAATTCAGCCCCAGCATTTT
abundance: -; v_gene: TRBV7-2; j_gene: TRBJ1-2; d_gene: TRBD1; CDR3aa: CASSVQTGAGSGYTF; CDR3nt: TGTGCCAGCAGCGTTCAAACAGGGGCGGGGAGTGGCTACACCTTC
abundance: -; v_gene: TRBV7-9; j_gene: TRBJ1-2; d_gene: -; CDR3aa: CASSLETGGYTF; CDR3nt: TGTGCCAGCAGCTTAGAGACAGGTGGCTACACCTTC
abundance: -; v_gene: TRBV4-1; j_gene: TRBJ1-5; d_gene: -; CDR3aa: CASSQRDFGAGHQPQHF; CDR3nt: -
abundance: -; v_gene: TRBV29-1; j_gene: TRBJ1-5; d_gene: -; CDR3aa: CSVEVDTGGDQPQHF; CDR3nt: TGCAGCGTTGAAGTGGACACGGGCGGCGATCAGCCCCAGCATTTT
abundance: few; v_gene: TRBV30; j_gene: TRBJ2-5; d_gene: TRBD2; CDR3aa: CAWSVLSGTRGRETQYF; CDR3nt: TGTGCCTGGAGTGTATTATCCGGGACTAGGGGTAGAGAGACCCAGTACTTC
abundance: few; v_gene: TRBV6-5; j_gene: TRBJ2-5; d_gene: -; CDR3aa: CASAPSGETQYF; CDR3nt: TGTGCCAGCGCACCCTCGGGGGAGACCCAGTACTTC
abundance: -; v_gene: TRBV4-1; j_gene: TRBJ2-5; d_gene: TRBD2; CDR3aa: CASSQAGAGGKTQYF; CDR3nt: TGCGCCAGCAGCCAAGCAGGGGCGGGGGGAAAGACCCAGTACTTC
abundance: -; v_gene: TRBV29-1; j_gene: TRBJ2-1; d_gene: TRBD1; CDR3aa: CSVAVLMTGSGYNEQFF; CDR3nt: TGCAGCGTTGCCGTATTAATGACAGGGTCAGGGTACAATGAGCAGTTCTTC
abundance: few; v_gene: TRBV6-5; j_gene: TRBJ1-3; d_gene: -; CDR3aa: CVAEGPGNTIYF; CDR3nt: TGTGTAGCGGAAGGACCCGGAAACACCATATATTTT
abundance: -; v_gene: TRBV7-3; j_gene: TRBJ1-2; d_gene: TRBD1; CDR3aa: CASSLSQGFGYTF; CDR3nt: TGTGCCAGCAGCTTGTCACAGGGGTTTGGCTACACCTTC
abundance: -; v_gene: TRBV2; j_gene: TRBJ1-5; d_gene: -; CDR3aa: CASTTGYNQPQHF; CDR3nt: TGTGCCAGCACCACAGGCTACAATCAGCCCCAGCATTTT
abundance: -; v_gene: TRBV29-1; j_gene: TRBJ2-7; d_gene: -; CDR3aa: CSVVPALATYEQYF; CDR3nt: TGCAGCGTTGTTCCGGCCTTAGCTACCTACGAGCAGTACTTC
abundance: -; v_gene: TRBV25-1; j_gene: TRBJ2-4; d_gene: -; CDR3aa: CASSESNVKNIQYF; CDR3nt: TGTGCCAGCAGTGAATCGAACGTCAAAAACATTCAGTACTTC
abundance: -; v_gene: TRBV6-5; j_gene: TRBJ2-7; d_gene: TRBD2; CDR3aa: CASSYLSGGRSYEQYF; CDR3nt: TGTGCCAGCAGTTACCTTAGCGGGGGCCGCTCCTACGAGCAGTACTTC
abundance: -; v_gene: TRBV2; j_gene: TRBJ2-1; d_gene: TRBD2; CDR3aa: CASSELGLAGFEQFF; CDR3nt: TGTGCCAGCAGTGAACTAGGACTAGCGGGCTTTGAGCAGTTCTTC
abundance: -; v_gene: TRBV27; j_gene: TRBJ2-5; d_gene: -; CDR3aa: CASSPSRRAETQYF; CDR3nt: TGTGCCAGCAGCCCCTCCAGGCGGGCGGAGACCCAGTACTTC
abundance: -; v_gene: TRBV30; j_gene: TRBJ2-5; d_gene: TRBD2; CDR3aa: CAWSRLAGYETQYF; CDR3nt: TGTGCCTGGAGCCGTTTAGCGGGCTATGAGACCCAGTACTTC
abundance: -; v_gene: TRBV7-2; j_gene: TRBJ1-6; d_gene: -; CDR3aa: CASSASRALHF; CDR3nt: TGTGCCAGCAGCGCAAGTAGGGCCCTCCACTTT
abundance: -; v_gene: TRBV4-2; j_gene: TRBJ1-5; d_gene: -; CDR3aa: CASSQDKTDNQPQHF; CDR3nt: TGTGCCAGCAGCCAAGATAAGACGGACAATCAGCCCCAGCATTTT
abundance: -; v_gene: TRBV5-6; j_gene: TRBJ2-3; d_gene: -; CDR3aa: CASSLILGGDTQYF; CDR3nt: TGTGCCAGCAGCTTGATTTTAGGTGGTGATACGCAGTATTTT
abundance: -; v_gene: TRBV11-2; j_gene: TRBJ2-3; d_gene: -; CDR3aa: CASSLLRADTQYF; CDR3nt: TGTGCCAGCAGCCTTTTACGGGCAGATACGCAGTATTTT
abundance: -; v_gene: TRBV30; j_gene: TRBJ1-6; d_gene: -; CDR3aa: CAWRPEPGGANSPLHF; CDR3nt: TGTGCCTGGAGGCCCGAACCCGGAGGGGCTAATTCACCCCTCCACTTT
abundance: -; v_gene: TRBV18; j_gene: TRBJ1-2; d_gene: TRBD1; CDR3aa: CASSQGQGAMYGYTF; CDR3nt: TGTGCCAGCTCTCAAGGACAGGGGGCTATGTATGGCTACACCTTC
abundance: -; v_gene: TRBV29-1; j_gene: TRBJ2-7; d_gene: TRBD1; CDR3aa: CSVRQGGEQYF; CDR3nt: TGCAGCGTCCGACAGGGCGGAGAGCAGTACTTC
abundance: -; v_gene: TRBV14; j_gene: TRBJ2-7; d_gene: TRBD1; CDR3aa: CASSQLGRGKGYEQYF; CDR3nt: TGTGCCAGCAGCCAATTGGGCAGGGGGAAAGGCTACGAGCAGTACTTC
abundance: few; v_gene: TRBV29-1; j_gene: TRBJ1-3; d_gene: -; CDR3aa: CSVKEFSGNTIYF; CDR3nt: TGCAGCGTGAAGGAGTTCTCTGGAAACACCATATATTTT
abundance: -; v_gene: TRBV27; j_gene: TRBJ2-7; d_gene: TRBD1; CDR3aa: CASRGTGATYEQYF; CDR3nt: TGTGCCAGCAGGGGAACAGGGGCAACCTACGAGCAGTACTTC
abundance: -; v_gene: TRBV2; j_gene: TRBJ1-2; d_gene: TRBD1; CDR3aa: CASSEGQGTSGYGYTF; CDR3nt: TGTGCCAGCAGTGAGGGACAGGGCACGAGTGGCTATGGCTACACCTTC
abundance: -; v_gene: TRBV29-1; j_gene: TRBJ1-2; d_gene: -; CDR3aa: CSVEMGYTF; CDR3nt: TGCAGCGTTGAGATGGGCTACACCTTC
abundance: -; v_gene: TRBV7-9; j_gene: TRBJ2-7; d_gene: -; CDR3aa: CASSPEQIQYF; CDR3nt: TGTGCCAGCAGCCCAGAGCAGATACAGTACTTC
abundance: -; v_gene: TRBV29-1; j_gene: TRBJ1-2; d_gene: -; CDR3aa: CSVEDFQGAYYGYTF; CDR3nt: TGCAGCGTTGAAGATTTCCAGGGAGCGTACTATGGCTACACCTTC
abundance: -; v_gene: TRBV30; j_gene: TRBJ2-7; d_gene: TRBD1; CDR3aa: CAWGPGTGLYEQYF; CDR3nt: TGTGCCTGGGGACCCGGGACAGGACTTTACGAGCAGTACTTC
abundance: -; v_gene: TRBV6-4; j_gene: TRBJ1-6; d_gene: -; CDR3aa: CASSDTAVLGSPLHF; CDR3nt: TGTGCCAGCAGTGACACCGCAGTCCTAGGCTCACCCCTCCACTTT
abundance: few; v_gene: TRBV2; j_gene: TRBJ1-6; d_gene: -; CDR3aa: CASSPPGPKRSSYNSPLHF; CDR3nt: TGTGCCAGCAGTCCGCCGGGACCGAAACGGAGCTCCTATAATTCACCCCTCCACTTT
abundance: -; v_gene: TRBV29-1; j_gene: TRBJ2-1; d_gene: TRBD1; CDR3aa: CSVGFRDRDGEQFF; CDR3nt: TGCAGCGTTGGGTTTAGGGACAGGGATGGTGAGCAGTTCTTC
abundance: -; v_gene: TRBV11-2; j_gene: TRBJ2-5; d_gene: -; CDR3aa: CASTLEGFQETQYF; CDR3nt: TGTGCCAGCACCTTAGAGGGATTCCAAGAGACCCAGTACTTC
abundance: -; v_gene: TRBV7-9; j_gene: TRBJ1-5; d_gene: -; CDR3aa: CASGLTTSNQPQHF; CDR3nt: TGTGCCAGCGGACTAACAACTAGTAATCAGCCCCAGCATTTT
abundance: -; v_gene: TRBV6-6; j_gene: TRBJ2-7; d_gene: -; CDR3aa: CASTPREPYEQYF; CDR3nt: TGTGCCAGCACCCCTAGGGAGCCCTACGAGCAGTACTTC
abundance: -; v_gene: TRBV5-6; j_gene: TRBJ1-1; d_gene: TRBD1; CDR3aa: CASSFFGTGALNTEAFF; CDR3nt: TGTGCCAGCAGCTTTTTTGGGACAGGGGCCTTGAACACTGAAGCTTTCTTT